The 10 T cell receptor beta chains below were found in one sample sequenced in a study of OX40 agonist ivuxolimab in advanced cancers. Sequencing used immunoSEQ multiplex PCR; TCRdb keeps in-frame clones, though not all of them. Found here are 30,000 to 35,000 clones, roughly three quarters of them singletons; the top ten hold more than 12%. This material consisted of CD4+ or CD8+ T cells sorted from blood, taken in a trial of the OX40 agonist ivuxolimab. The source is an adult with an advanced solid tumor such as melanoma, head and neck, liver or kidney cancer.

The chain carries TRBV7-9 and TRBJ2-3, with TRBD2 matching 13 bases. CDR1 is SEHNR and CDR2 is FQNEAQ in the germline V gene (reference sequence). There are 17 residues in the CDR3. The J segment lost 2 bases and the V segment lost 5 bases, leaving 7 bases of the junction unmatched. The CDR3 reads CASSRATSGGVTDTQYF. DNA for the CDR3: TGTGCCAGCAGCCGAGCTACTAGCGGGGGGGTCACAGATACGCAGTATTTT.

This chain joins TRBV29-1 and TRBJ2-7; 7 bases align to TRBD1. The CDR3 contains 13 residues. Germline-derived CDR1 and CDR2 are SQVTM and ANQGSEA. With V trimmed by 3 bases and J by 6 bases, 8 bases remained unmatched. Here the CDR3 reads CSVDANRGGEQYF. The CDR3 coding sequence is TGCAGCGTTGATGCTAACAGGGGCGGCGAGCAGTACTTC.

The chain carries TRBV30 and TRBJ1-6; D gene uncertain. Deletions cut 0 bases from V and 7 bases from J, with 13 bases between. The germline gives CDR1 GTSNPN, CDR2 SVGIG (reference sequence). The CDR3 consists of 15 residues. CDR3 DNA: TGTGCCTGGAGTGTACTGGGGTACGGGAATTCACCCCTCCACTTT. Protein: CAWSVLGYGNSPLHF. The full variable domain, with the rest looked up from reference TRBV30 and TRBJ1-6, is SQTIHQWPATLVQPVGSPLSLECTVEGTSNPNLYWYRQAAGRGLQLLFYSVGIGQISSEVPQNLSASRPQDRQFILSSKKLLLSDSGFYLCAWSVLGYGNSPLHFGNGTRLTVT.

The chain uses TRBV30 and TRBJ2-3, with 7 bases that match TRBD2. The CDR3 totals 14 residues. Germline V gene sequence: CDR1 GTSNPN, CDR2 SVGIG (reference sequence). Trimming took 7 bases from V and 4 from J; bases not matched to a gene: 11. In DNA form, the CDR3 reads TGTGCCTTCGGGGCGGCGGGAGCGGCAGATACGCAGTATTTT. This encodes CAFGAAGAADTQYF.

This clone was seen a single time. The chain employs TRBV27 and TRBJ2-1; 9 bases align to TRBD1. Losses at the gene ends were 3 bases for V and 7 bases for J; bases not matched to a gene: 4. CDR1 is MNHEY, CDR2 SMNVEV, per germline (reference sequence). The CDR3 totals 14 residues. CDR3 sequence (DNA): TGTGCCAGCAGTTTGGGGACAGGGCTGAATGAGCAGTTCTTC. It specifies CASSLGTGLNEQFF.

About this clone: The same CDR3 is also encoded by other DNA sequences in this sample. The CDR3 sequence is CASSYSGVTGELFF. The DNA for the CDR3 is TGTGCCAGCAGTTACTCAGGGGTAACCGGGGAGCTGTTTTTT. The chain combines TRBV6-6 with TRBJ2-2; maybe TRBD1 (5 bases). V gave up 0 bases and J gave up 5 bases, with 7 bases separating them. Germline V gene lookup returns CDR1 MNHNY and CDR2 SVGAGI (reference sequence). The CDR3 is 14 residues long.

This chain connects TRBV7-5 to TRBJ2-1; the D call TRBD2 from the table was never checked on the DNA. TRBV7-5 is given as a pseudogene. The CDR3 contains 17 residues. CDR3 loop: CVRSLGTHSSSYNEQFF. The CDR3 DNA reads as TGTGTCAGAAGCTTAGGTACGCATTCGAGCTCCTACAATGAGCAGTTCTTC.

This rearrangement joins TRBV7-3 to TRBJ2-5; 11 bases are shared with TRBD2. CDR1 is SGHTA and CDR2 is FQGTGA in the germline V gene. CDR3 length equals 17 residues. The trim removed 6 bases at V and 4 bases at J, leaving 13 bases unmatched. In DNA form, the CDR3 reads TGTGCCAGCAGTTTACAGGGTAGCGGGGGGGCTGGAGAGACCCAGTACTTC. Protein: CASSLQGSGGAGETQYF.

This chain joins TRBV13 and TRBJ2-7; the D gene is possibly TRBD2 (5 bases). CDR1 and CDR2 (germline): PRHDT, FYEKMQ (reference sequence). V shed 3 bases and J shed 9 bases, with 12 bases lying between them. The CDR3 is 12 residues long. The CDR3 DNA follows: TGTGCCAGCAGCTTTCCTGGCGCGGGGCAGTACTTC. Translating it yields CASSFPGAGQYF.

The chain employs TRBV30 and TRBJ2-5; possibly TRBD2 for D (5 bases). Germline values: CDR1 GTSNPN, CDR2 SVGIG (reference sequence). The V end lost 2 bases, the J end lost 5 bases, and 21 bases lay between the germline ends. The CDR3 sequence is 16 residues long. CDR3 nucleotides: TGTGCCTGGAGTCTAGGTGGTAGGAGGCAAGTCGAGACCCAGTACTTC. Encoded protein: CAWSLGGRRQVETQYF.